The sequence of this T cell receptor beta chain was determined in a study of radiotherapy plus CTLA-4 blockade in lung cancer (dated by TCRdb to between 2018 and 2020). The study in broad terms: Objective responses occurred in 15% to 20% of enrolled patients, and about 30% achieved disease control.

The germline V gene gives CDR1 as SGHAT and CDR2 as FQNNGV. V and J are trimmed by 5 bases and 5 bases, and the gene matches miss 5 bases of the junction. From cysteine to phenylalanine, the CDR3 is 14 amino acids long. The only DNA kept is the CDR3, 42 bases in frame from the first base. Results and caveats for the whole study, not just this receptor: Increased serum interferon-beta after radiation, together with early dynamic changes in blood T cell clones, were reported to be the strongest predictors of response. After treatment with radiotherapy and ipilimumab, TCR clones that originated in tumors expanded in peripheral blood.

Points on this clone: It lacks a known antigen. One base away there is no much larger clone; base qualities are not given.

Libraries were made using the immunoSEQ multiplex PCR assay. TCRdb provides this immuneACCESS table in a form limited to in-frame rearrangements. Some clones are lacking; in checked studies, under half of them reflect an unresolved V gene, and why the rest are absent is not known. This sample gives roughly 50,000 clones in total; 70% to 90% of them show up just once. The ten largest clones capture 4.5% to 5% of the sample. In this study, focal radiation therapy paired with CTLA-4 blockade (ipilimumab) was tested in patients who had chemo-refractory metastatic non-small-cell lung cancer. The clonotype originates from a human donor with non-small cell lung cancer whose response to radiotherapy plus ipilimumab could not be evaluated. The source was peripheral blood, collected from a patient treated with radiotherapy plus ipilimumab. The rearranged chain carries TRBV11-2 and TRBJ2-7; 11 middle bases align to TRBD1. CDR3 reads: CASSRDRGNNEQYF. The DNA sequence is given as TGTGCCAGCAGCCGGGACAGGGGGAACAACGAGCAGTACTTC.